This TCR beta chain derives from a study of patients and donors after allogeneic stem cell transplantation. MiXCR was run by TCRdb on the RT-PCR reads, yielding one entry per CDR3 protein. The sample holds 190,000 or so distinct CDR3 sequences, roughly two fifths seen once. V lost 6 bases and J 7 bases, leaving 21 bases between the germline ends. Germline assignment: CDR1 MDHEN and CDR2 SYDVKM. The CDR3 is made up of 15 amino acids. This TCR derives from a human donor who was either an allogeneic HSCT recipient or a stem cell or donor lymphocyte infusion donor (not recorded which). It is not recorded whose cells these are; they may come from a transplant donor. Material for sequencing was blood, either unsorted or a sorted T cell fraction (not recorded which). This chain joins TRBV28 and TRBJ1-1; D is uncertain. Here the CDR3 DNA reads TGTGCCAGCAGCCACCCCAGGAGGGCGAATTATGAAGCTTTCTTT. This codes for CASSHPRRANYEAFF. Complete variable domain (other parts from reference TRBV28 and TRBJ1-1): DVKVTQSSRYLVKRTGEKVFLECVQDMDHENMFWYRQDPGLGLRLIYFSYDVKMKEKGDIPEGYSVSREKKERFSLILESASTNQTSMYLCASSHPRRANYEAFFGQGTRLTVV.